These T cell receptor beta chains were read from a single sample in a study of T cell repertoires in cytomegalovirus infection. Each CDR3 protein is one row after TCRdb ran MiXCR on the reads. The sample has 120,000 to 150,000 distinct CDR3 sequences, roughly 6.5% seen once. The sequenced sample was PBMCs. The receptors stem from a human donor in good health (CMV status not recorded). Some clones in this sample may be carry-over from other donors' samples. Each CDR3 is given with its conserved first and last residue. A D gene is named only where the DNA matches it firmly. The size of a clone is reported for some rows only, either as once, few or many, or as a class for expanded clones.

DNA	CDR3	D	V	size	J
TGTGCCAGCAGAACCGGGACAGACGTCTCTGGAAACACCATATATTTT	CASRTGTDVSGNTIYF	TRBD1	TRBV3-1	-	TRBJ1-3
TGTGCCAGCAGCTTAGCGCTGGGGGCTGAAGCTTTCTTT	CASSLALGAEAFF	-	TRBV7-6	many	TRBJ1-1
TGTGCCAGCAGCCCGGAAACCAGGGGCGCGCCTGGAAACACCATATATTTT	CASSPETRGAPGNTIYF	-	TRBV7-2	-	TRBJ1-3
TGTGCCAGCAGCCTCCCCCGGATGACGAACAATGAGCAGTTCTTC	CASSLPRMTNNEQFF	-	TRBV7-8	many	TRBJ2-1
TGCAGTGCTAGAGATTTTACCGGGGGGCGAAATTCACCCCTCCACTTT	CSARDFTGGRNSPLHF	-	TRBV20-1	-	TRBJ1-6
TGCAGTGCTAGAGAAGGTCACCCAGATACGCAGTATTTT	CSAREGHPDTQYF	-	TRBV20-1	few	TRBJ2-3
TGTGCCAGTAGTTGGGACAGGCTGAACAATGAGCAGTTCTTC	CASSWDRLNNEQFF	TRBD1	TRBV19	-	TRBJ2-1
TGTGCCAGCAGCTTAAATCGGAACACCGGGGAGCTGTTTTTT	CASSLNRNTGELFF	-	TRBV7-3	many	TRBJ2-2
TGTGCCAGCACCGCCGGGGGGGGTCGTACCGGGGAGCTGTTTTTT	CASTAGGGRTGELFF	TRBD2	TRBV28	-	TRBJ2-2
TGTGCCAGCAGTTTAACGTCTCAGCCCCAGCATTTT	CASSLTSQPQHF	-	TRBV28	many	TRBJ1-5